This T cell receptor beta chain derives from a study of blood T cell repertoires in COVID-19. Study information: The cDNA or gDNA used as material had been derived from T cells, B-cell-depleted T cells, or PBMCs.

Germline lookup yields CDR1 SEHNR and CDR2 FQNEAQ (reference sequence). The CDR3 is 14 residues long. The ends were cut back, 4 bases at V and 7 bases at J, with 11 bases in the middle. The repertoire was sequenced with immunoSEQ multiplex PCR; TCRdb's copy has only in-frame clones and lacks some. This table has fewer than 250,000 clones, roughly four fifths appearing once. Sequences were obtained from peripheral blood. V gene TRBV7-9 combines with J gene TRBJ1-6; D uncertain. The receptor was derived from a woman in her 70s with acute or convalescent COVID-19. The CDR3 loop is CASSYWEPNSPLHF. Written as DNA, the CDR3 is TGTGCCAGCAGCTACTGGGAGCCAAATTCACCCCTCCACTTT.